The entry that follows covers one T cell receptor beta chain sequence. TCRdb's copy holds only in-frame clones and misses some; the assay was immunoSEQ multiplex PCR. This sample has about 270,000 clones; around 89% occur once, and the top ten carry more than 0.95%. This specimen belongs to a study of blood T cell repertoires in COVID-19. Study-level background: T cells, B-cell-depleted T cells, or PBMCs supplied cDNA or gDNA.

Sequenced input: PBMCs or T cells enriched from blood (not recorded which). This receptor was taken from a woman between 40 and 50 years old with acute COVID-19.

In DNA, the CDR3 is TGTGCCAGCAGCCCCAGGACCAGGGGCTCCCAGTACTTC. Amino acids: CASSPRTRGSQYF. The chain carries TRBV14 and TRBJ2-4, with D possibly matching TRBD1 (6 bases). Germline V CDR1 and CDR2: SGHDN, FVKESK. Deletions cut 4 bases from V and 13 bases from J, with 17 bases between. CDR3 length: 13 residues.